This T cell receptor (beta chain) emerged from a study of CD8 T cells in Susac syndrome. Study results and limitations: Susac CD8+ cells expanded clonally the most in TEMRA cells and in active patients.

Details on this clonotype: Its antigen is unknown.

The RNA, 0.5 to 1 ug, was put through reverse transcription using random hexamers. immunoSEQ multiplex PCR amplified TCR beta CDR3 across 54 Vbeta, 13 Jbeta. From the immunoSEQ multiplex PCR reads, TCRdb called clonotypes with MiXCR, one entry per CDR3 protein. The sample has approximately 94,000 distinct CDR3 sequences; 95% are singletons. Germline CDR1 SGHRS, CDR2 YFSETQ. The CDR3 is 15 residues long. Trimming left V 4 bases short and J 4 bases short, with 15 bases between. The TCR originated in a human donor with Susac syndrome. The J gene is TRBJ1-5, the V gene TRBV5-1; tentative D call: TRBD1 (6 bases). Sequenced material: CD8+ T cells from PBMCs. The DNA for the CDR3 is TGCGCCAGCAGCCCGGGAGGACAGTCGAATCAGCCCCAGCATTTT. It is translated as CASSPGGQSNQPQHF.